This T cell receptor (beta chain) originates from a study of cytomegalovirus exposure and HLA in healthy donors. Turning to this clone: The identical CDR3 is also encoded by other nucleotide sequences in the sample.

Germline-derived CDR1 and CDR2 are SGHNT and YYREEE (reference sequence). V was shortened by 1 base and J by 0 bases, with 10 bases between the two germline ends. The CDR3 has 15 residues. Primers for the PCR totalled 60 Vbeta and 13 Jbeta. Profiling relied on immunoSEQ multiplex PCR, and the TCRdb table lists in-frame clones only, not all of them. Of around 160,000 clones in the sample, over 65% were seen once. The specimen sequenced was PBMCs. The receptor was isolated from a woman aged 40 to 50 in good health and CMV-seropositive. V gene TRBV5-4 combines with J gene TRBJ1-2; TRBD1 might be the D (5 bases). The CDR3 DNA reads TGTGCCAGCAGCTTGCGGCAGGGTACTAACTATGGCTACACCTTC. Its translation: CASSLRQGTNYGYTF.